The subject of this entry is one T cell receptor (beta chain). The antigen is not known. This specimen belongs to a study of OX40 agonist ivuxolimab in advanced cancers. Study outcomes and limitations: Mean expanded clone counts were higher in CD8+ than CD4+ T cells. Dose levels from 0.1 to 3.0 mg/kg saw CD4+ and CD8+ blood T cells expand clonally by week 6. What antigens the expanded peripheral T cells recognized was never established.

Only in-frame clones appear in the TCRdb table, and some are missing; sequencing was by immunoSEQ multiplex PCR. The repertoire holds roughly 80,000 clones, roughly nine tenths seen once, with roughly 0.69% in the top ten. This CDR3 region has 15 residues. V trimming: 4 bases; J trimming: 5 bases; junction bases outside the gene matches: 9. CDR1 and CDR2 from the germline V gene are LGHNA and YNFKEQ. The origin of this receptor is an adult with an advanced solid tumor such as melanoma, head and neck, liver or kidney cancer. The source material was CD4+ or CD8+ T cells sorted from blood, sampled in a trial of the OX40 agonist ivuxolimab. The V and J genes are TRBV4-2 and TRBJ2-5, with 8 bases matching TRBD2. CDR3 in amino acids: CASSPTGRAGETQYF. The CDR3 DNA reads TGTGCCAGCAGCCCCACCGGGAGGGCCGGGGAGACCCAGTACTTC.